The rows below give T cell receptor beta chains drawn from one sample of a study of T-cell reconstitution after alpha-beta-depleted transplantation in children. Each CDR3 protein gets one entry after TCRdb re-called the PCR reads with MiXCR. The repertoire includes around 380,000 distinct CDR3 sequences, roughly 10% of them detected once, and approximately 5% sits in the top ten. The source was PBMCs from the stem cell graft donor, collected from the stem cell graft. These receptors were taken from a human donor who donated a stem cell graft to a child with acute myeloid leukemia. CDR3s leave out the opening cysteine and the closing phenylalanine or tryptophan.

>TRBV6-5
ASRGLAGPGY
>TRBV10-3
AINPSGKETQY
>TRBV5-5
ASSLLGGDGYEQY
>TRBV5-1
ASSLGQYTDTQY
>TRBV5-6
ASSPERRDTQY
>TRBV5-1
ASRRGRENVVEAF
>TRBV29-1
SVPPGF
>TRBV7-8
ASGGPGRTDTQY
>TRBV5-1
ASRTTSGPQETQY
>TRBV7-3
ASSLGTSDNPNTGELF
>TRBV7-3
ASSFKGTREQY
>TRBV20-1
SAPSPHRGAYYGYT
>TRBV3-1
ASSPRQTRSPVDEQF
>TRBV7-9
ASLHRATNTGELF
>TRBV20-1
SASPGLAGLGDTQY
>TRBV12-3/TRBV12-4
ASSTGTGAQETQY
>TRBV2
ASSETDQPQH
>TRBV5-1
ASSLGLAGGAGELF
>TRBV20-1
SARGPSAPRNNEQF
>TRBV20-1
SAYSGAIYNEQF
>TRBV5-1
ASSFGTGTDTQY
>TRBV4-1
ASTVSGQEKYGYT
>TRBV3-1
ASSQGAPRDIQY
>TRBV12-3/TRBV12-4
ASSKDRVSYEQY
>TRBV5-1
ASSWTGLGSTGELF
>TRBV29-1
SVERQGRIDTQY
>TRBV29-1
SVVLTENQPQH
>TRBV6-2/TRBV6-3
ASSSRLAGVENIQY
>TRBV5-1
ASSLAPEDNSPLH
>TRBV20-1
SASQGSEQF
>TRBV10-3
AISEPGQESTDTQY
>TRBV20-1
SASRLANYNEQF
>TRBV19
ASSRWTGSVYEQY
>TRBV20-1
SASQKRRLAGGRETQY
>TRBV11-2
ASSLGTNSYNEQF
>TRBV25-1
ASSESGASQPQH
>TRBV4-1
ASSHVVRKRNSSTPSGNTIY
>TRBV29-1
SVVAAGDEQY
>TRBV20-1
SATDVGREYQPQH
>TRBV6-5
ASSYLGYSTDTQY
>TRBV20-1
SATNPSLNTDTQY
>TRBV6-5
ASGDTEAF
>TRBV20-1
SAFPTGGLSSYNEQF
>TRBV4-1
ASSRPGQGYHEQY
>TRBV4-3
ASSQVLAGGPDTQY
>TRBV12-3/TRBV12-4
ASSYAGDQPQH
>TRBV9
ASSVVGGLTRTDTQY
>TRBV5-1
ASRTEGSPLH
>TRBV12-3/TRBV12-4
ASRGGLAGGNEQF
>TRBV10-3
AISDRTGAYEQY
>TRBV6-1
ASSPGGTGQAGEQY
>TRBV10-3
AITPGDNSPLH